The entry that follows covers one T cell receptor beta chain sequence. Measured with immunoSEQ multiplex PCR; TCRdb has only the in-frame clones, and not every one. The sample lists fewer than 110,000 clones; around four fifths were seen once. This entry is derived from a study of T cell clones after liver transplantation. As for the study in general: Immunosuppression withdrawal was tried within 2 years after liver transplantation in this trial. Draws occurred before transplant, before withdrawal, and after complete or failed withdrawal.

Trimming cost V 2 bases and J 1 base; bases outside gene matches: 13. The CDR3 runs to 19 residues. Germline V gene lookup returns CDR1 SGHVS and CDR2 FQNEAQ. The clonotype comes from a human patient who received a liver transplant. The T cells may come from the graft donor. The rearrangement links TRBV7-8 to TRBJ1-5; 8 nucleotides align to TRBD1. Source: CD4+ T cells from blood, taken around 49 months after liver transplant. This CDR3 is CASSLLNQVRDRSNQPQHF. The DNA for the CDR3 is TGTGCCAGCAGCTTATTAAACCAGGTCCGGGACAGGAGCAATCAGCCCCAGCATTTT.